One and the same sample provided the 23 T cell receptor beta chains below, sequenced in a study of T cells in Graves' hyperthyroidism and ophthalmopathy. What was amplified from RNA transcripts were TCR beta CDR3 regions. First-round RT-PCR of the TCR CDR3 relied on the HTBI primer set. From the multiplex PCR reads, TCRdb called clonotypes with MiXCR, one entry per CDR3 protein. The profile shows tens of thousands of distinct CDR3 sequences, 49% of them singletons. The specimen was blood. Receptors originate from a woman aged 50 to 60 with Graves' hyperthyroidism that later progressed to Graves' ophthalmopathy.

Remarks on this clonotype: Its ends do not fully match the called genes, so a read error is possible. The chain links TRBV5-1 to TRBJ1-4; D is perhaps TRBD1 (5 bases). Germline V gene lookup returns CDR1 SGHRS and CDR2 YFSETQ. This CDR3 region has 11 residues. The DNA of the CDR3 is TGCGCCAGCAGCTTCGGGGCTAGCGGGGATTTT. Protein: CASSFGASGDF.

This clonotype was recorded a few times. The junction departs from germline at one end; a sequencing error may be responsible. CDR3 sequence reads: CASSPSRVSGELFF. The DNA for the CDR3 is TGTGCCAGCAGCCCCTCCCGTGTTTCCGGAGAGCTGTTTTTT. The genes are TRBV7-6 and TRBJ2-2; no reliable D call. The CDR3 is 14 amino acids. Germline values: CDR1 SGHVS, CDR2 FNYEAQ. Looking up the rest from reference TRBV7-6 and TRBJ2-2 gives the full variable domain: GAGVSQSPRYKVTKRGQDVALRCDPISGHVSLYWYRQALGQGPEFLTYFNYEAQQDKSGLPNDRFSAERPEGSISTLTIQRTEQRDSAMYRCASSPSRVSGELFFGEGSRLTVL.

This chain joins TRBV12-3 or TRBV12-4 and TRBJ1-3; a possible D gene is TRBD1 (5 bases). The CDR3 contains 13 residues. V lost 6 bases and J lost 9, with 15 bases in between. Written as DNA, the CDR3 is TGTGCCAGCAGCCTGTCCGGGACTAGCACCATATATTTT. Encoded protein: CASSLSGTSTIYF.

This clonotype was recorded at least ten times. This chain's CDR3 is CASSPTGGFYEQYF. CDR3 in DNA: TGTGCCAGCAGCCCTACAGGGGGCTTCTACGAGCAGTACTTC. This rearrangement joins TRBV11-3 to TRBJ2-7; 9 nucleotides match TRBD1. V shed 5 bases and J 3 bases; nucleotides not matched to a gene: 5. The germline CDR1 and CDR2 sequences are SGHNT and YENEEA. The CDR3 is made up of 14 amino acids.

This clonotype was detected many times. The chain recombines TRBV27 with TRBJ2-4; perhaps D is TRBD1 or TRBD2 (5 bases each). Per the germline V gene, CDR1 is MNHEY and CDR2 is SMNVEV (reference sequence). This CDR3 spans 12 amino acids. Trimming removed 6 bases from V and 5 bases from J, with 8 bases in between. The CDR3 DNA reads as TGTGCCAGCAGGGGGGACCAAAACATTCAGTACTTC. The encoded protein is CASRGDQNIQYF.

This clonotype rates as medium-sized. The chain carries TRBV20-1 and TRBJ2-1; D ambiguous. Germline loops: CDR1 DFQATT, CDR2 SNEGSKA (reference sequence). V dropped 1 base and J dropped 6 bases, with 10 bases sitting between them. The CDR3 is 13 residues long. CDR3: CSARVGPLNEQFF. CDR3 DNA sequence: TGCAGTGCTAGAGTGGGCCCCCTCAATGAGCAGTTCTTC.

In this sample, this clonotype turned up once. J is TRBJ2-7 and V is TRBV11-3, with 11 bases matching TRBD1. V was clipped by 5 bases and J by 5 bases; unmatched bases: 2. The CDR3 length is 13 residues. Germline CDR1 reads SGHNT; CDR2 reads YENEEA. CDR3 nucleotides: TGTGCCAGCAGCCTGGACAGGGGGCACGAGCAGTACTTC. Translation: CASSLDRGHEQYF. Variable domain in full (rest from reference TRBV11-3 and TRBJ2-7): EAGVVQSPRYKIIEKKQPVAFWCNPISGHNTLYWYLQNLGQGPELLIRYENEEAVDDSQLPKDRFSAERLKGVDSTLKIQPAELGDSAVYLCASSLDRGHEQYFGPGTRLTVT.

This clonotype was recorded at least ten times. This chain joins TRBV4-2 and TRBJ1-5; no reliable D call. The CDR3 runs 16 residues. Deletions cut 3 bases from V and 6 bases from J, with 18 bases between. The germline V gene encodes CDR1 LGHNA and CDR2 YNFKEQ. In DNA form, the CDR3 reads TGTGCCAGCAGCCAGATGGGTACACAGCGGAGTCAGCCCCAGCATTTT. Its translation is CASSQMGTQRSQPQHF.

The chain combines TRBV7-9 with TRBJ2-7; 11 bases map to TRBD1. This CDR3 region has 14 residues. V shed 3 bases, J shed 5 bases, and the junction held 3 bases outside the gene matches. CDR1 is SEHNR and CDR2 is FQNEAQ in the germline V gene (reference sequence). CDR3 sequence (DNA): TGTGCCAGCAGCTTGGAGGACAGGGGGCACGAGCAGTACTTC. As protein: CASSLEDRGHEQYF.

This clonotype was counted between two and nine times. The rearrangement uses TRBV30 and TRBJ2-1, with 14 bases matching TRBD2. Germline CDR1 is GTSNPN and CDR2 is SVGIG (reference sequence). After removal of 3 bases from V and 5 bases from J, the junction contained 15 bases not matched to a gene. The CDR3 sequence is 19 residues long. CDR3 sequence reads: CAWSPNLGTSGSFHNEQFF. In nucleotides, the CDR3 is TGTGCCTGGAGCCCAAACCTCGGGACTAGCGGGAGCTTCCACAATGAGCAGTTCTTC. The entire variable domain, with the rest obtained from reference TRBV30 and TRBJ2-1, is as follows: SQTIHQWPATLVQPVGSPLSLECTVEGTSNPNLYWYRQAAGRGLQLLFYSVGIGQISSEVPQNLSASRPQDRQFILSSKKLLLSDSGFYLCAWSPNLGTSGSFHNEQFFGPGTRLTVL.

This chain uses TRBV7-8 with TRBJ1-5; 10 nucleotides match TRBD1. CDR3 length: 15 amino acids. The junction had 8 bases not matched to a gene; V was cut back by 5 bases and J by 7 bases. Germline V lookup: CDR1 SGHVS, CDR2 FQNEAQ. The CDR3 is CASSATGGIGQPQHF. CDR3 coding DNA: TGTGCCAGCAGCGCGACAGGGGGCATAGGACAGCCCCAGCATTTT.

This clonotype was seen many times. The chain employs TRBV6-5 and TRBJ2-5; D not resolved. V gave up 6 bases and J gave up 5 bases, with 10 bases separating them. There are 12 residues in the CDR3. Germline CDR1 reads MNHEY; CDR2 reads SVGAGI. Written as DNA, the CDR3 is TGTGCCAGCAGCCGAACGGCCGAGACCCAGTACTTC. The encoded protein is CASSRTAETQYF.

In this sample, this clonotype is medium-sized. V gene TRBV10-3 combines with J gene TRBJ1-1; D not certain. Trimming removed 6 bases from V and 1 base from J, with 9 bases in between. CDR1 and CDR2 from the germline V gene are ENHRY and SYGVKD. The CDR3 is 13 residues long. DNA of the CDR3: TGTGCCATCAGGACTACGGGGAACACTGAAGCTTTCTTT. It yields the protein CAIRTTGNTEAFF.

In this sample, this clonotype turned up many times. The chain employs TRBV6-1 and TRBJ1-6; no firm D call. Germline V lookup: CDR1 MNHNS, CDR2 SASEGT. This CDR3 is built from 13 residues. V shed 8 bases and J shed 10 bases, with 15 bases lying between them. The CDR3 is CASDDLTGSPLHF. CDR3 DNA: TGTGCCAGCGATGACCTGACTGGCTCACCCCTCCACTTT.

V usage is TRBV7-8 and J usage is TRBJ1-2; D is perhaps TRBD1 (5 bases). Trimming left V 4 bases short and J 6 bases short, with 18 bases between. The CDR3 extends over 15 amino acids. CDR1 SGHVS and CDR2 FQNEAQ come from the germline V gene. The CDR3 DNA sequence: TGTGCCAGCAGCTCAACGTCCGGGGCGGGTGATGGCTACACCTTC. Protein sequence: CASSSTSGAGDGYTF.

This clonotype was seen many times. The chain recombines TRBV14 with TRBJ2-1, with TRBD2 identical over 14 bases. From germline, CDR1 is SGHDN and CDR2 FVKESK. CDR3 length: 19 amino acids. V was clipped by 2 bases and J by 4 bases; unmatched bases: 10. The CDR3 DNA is TGTGCCAGCAGCCAACCCCCGGGGACTAGCGGGAGCTTTTACAATGAGCAGTTCTTC. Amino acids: CASSQPPGTSGSFYNEQFF.

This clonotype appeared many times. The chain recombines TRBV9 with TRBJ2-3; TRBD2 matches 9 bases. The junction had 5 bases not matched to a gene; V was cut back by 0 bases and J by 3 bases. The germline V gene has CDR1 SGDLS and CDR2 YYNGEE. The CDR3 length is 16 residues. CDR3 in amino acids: CASSVADSGGTDTQYF. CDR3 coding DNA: TGTGCCAGCAGCGTAGCTGATAGCGGGGGAACAGATACGCAGTATTTT. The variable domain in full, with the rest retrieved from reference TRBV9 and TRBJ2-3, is DSGVTQTPKHLITATGQRVTLRCSPRSGDLSVYWYQQSLDQGLQFLIQYYNGEERAKGNILERFSAQQFPDLHSELNLSSLELGDSALYFCASSVADSGGTDTQYFGPGTRLTVL.

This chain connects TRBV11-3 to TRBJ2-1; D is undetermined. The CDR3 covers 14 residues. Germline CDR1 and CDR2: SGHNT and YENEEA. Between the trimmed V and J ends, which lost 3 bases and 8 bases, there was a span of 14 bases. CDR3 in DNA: TGTGCCAGCAGCTTTCGCTCGCAATACGATGAGCAGTTCTTC. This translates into CASSFRSQYDEQFF. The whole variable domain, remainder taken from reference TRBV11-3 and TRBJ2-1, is EAGVVQSPRYKIIEKKQPVAFWCNPISGHNTLYWYLQNLGQGPELLIRYENEEAVDDSQLPKDRFSAERLKGVDSTLKIQPAELGDSAVYLCASSFRSQYDEQFFGPGTRLTVL.

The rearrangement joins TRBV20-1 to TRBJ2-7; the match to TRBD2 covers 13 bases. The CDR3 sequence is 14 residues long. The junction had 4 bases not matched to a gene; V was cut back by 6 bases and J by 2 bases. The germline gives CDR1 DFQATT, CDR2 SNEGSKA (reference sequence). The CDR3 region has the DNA TGCAGTGCCCCACTAGCGGGAGGGCCCTACGAGCAGTACTTC. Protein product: CSAPLAGGPYEQYF.

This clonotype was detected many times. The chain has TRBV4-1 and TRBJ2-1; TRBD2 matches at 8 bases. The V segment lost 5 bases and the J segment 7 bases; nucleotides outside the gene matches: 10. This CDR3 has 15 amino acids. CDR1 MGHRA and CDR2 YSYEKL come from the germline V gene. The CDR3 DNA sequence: TGCGCCAGCAGCGAGACCGGGACTAGTCCTAATGAGCAGTTCTTC. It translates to CASSETGTSPNEQFF.

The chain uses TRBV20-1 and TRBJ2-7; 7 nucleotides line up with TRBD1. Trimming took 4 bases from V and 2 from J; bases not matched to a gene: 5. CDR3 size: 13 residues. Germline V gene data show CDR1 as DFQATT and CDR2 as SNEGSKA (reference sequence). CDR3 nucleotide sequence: TGCAGTGCTACGGACAGGCCCCCCTACGAGCAGTACTTC. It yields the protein CSATDRPPYEQYF.

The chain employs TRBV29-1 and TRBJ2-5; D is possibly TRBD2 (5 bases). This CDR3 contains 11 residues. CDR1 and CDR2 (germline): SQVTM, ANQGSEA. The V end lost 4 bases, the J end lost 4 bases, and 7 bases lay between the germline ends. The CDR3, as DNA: TGCAGCGTTGTGAGGGCAGAGACCCAGTACTTC. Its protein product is CSVVRAETQYF. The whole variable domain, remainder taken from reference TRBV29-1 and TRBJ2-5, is SAVISQKPSRDICQRGTSLTIQCQVDSQVTMMFWYRQQPGQSLTLIATANQGSEATYESGFVIDKFPISRPNLTFSTLTVSNMSPEDSSIYLCSVVRAETQYFGPGTRLLVL.

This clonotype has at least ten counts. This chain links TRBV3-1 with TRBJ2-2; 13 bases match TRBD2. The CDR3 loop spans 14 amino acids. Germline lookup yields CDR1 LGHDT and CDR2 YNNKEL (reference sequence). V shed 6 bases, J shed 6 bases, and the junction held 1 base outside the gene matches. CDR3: CASRGLAGSGELFF. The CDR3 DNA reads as TGTGCCAGCAGGGGACTAGCGGGGTCCGGGGAGCTGTTTTTT.